The 24 T cell receptor beta chains below were found in one sample sequenced in a study of cytotoxic CD8 clonotypes in ibrutinib-treated CLL. Produced via immunoSEQ multiplex PCR; TCRdb's table is partial and in-frame only. In the table there are nearly 300,000 clones, less than 85% of which are singletons. Specimen: PBMCs, collected at disease progression, from a patient treated with ibrutinib. These receptors were obtained from a human donor with chronic lymphocytic leukemia.

The V gene is TRBV7-3, the J gene TRBJ2-6; unclear D gene. This CDR3 is 14 amino acids long. Germline CDR1 reads SGHTA; CDR2 reads FQGTGA. The V and J ends lost 5 bases and 0 bases respectively, with 5 bases between them. CDR3 in DNA: TGTGCCAGCAGCCAGAGCTCTGGGGCCAACGTCCTGACTTTC. This gives the protein CASSQSSGANVLTF.

The rearrangement joins TRBV6-5 to TRBJ2-2, with 9 bases lining up with TRBD1. Germline V gene data show CDR1 as MNHEY and CDR2 as SVGAGI. Trimming cost V 7 bases and J 4 bases; bases outside gene matches: 4. The CDR3 is 14 residues long. The CDR3: CASKGTGTTGELFF. The CDR3, as DNA: TGTGCCAGCAAGGGGACAGGGACCACCGGGGAGCTGTTTTTT.

The V call is TRBV6-5, the J call TRBJ2-7; D unresolved. The V end was cut by 1 base, the J end by 3 bases, with 13 bases between. This CDR3 has 15 residues. CDR1 is MNHEY, CDR2 SVGAGI, per germline. The CDR3 bases are TGTGCCAGCAGTTACTACTCAACGCGACTCTACGAGCAGTACTTC. Protein product: CASSYYSTRLYEQYF.

The chain uses TRBV29-1 and TRBJ1-5; D is undetermined. V dropped 4 bases and J dropped 5 bases, with 15 bases sitting between them. The CDR3 has 14 amino acids. In germline, CDR1 is SQVTM, CDR2 ANQGSEA. The CDR3 loop reads CSVATEPGYQPQHF. CDR3 DNA: TGCAGCGTTGCTACAGAGCCTGGGTATCAGCCCCAGCATTTT.

The DNA for the CDR3 is TGTGCCAGCAGCTTAGGCGGGGGGGCCAATGAGCAGTTCTTC. Translation: CASSLGGGANEQFF. The chain recombines TRBV5-4 with TRBJ2-1, with 9 bases that match TRBD2. Germline V gene data show CDR1 as SGHNT and CDR2 as YYREEE (reference sequence). This CDR3 region has 14 residues. V was clipped by 2 bases and J by 6 bases; unmatched bases: 3.

V usage is TRBV29-1 and J usage is TRBJ2-2, with D unclear. V dropped 1 base and J dropped 8 bases, with 11 bases sitting between them. Looked up from germline, CDR1 is SQVTM and CDR2 is ANQGSEA. The CDR3 has 13 amino acids. CDR3: CSVEVFLPGELFF. DNA of the CDR3: TGCAGCGTTGAAGTTTTCCTGCCTGGGGAGCTGTTTTTT.

V is TRBV4-3 and J is TRBJ2-1, with 8 nucleotides matching TRBD2. This CDR3 has 16 residues. Germline V gene sequence: CDR1 LGHNA, CDR2 YSLEER. Trimming took 5 bases from V and 4 from J; bases not matched to a gene: 10. The CDR3 sequence is CASSKTGTRPYNEQFF. The CDR3 coding sequence is TGCGCCAGCAGCAAAACCGGGACTAGACCTTACAATGAGCAGTTCTTC.

For the CDR3, the DNA is TGTGCCAGCAGTGAAAACGTTCCCTACGAGCAGTACTTC. It yields the protein CASSENVPYEQYF. The chain recombines TRBV6-1 with TRBJ2-7; D gene ambiguous. The CDR3 sequence is 13 residues long. Germline lookup yields CDR1 MNHNS and CDR2 SASEGT. Trimming left V 2 bases short and J 2 bases short, with 7 bases between.

This rearrangement joins TRBV2 to TRBJ2-3; TRBD1 matches at 8 bases. CDR1 and CDR2 from the germline V gene are SNHLY and FYNNEI. The V gene end was trimmed by 5 bases and the J gene end by 1 base; junction bases not matched to a gene: 5. The CDR3 has 15 residues. CDR3 sequence: CASSFQGAGTDTQYF. CDR3 coding DNA: TGTGCCAGCAGTTTCCAGGGGGCCGGCACAGATACGCAGTATTTT.

V usage is TRBV5-5 and J usage is TRBJ1-1; D unclear. V lost 4 bases and J lost 2, with 6 bases in between. CDR1 SGHKS and CDR2 YYEKEE come from the germline V gene (reference sequence). This CDR3 contains 12 residues. This chain's CDR3 is CASSTYNTEAFF. The CDR3 nucleotides are TGTGCCAGCAGCACATACAACACTGAAGCTTTCTTT.

This chain joins TRBV10-1 and TRBJ2-1; TRBD1 is a possible D gene (6 bases). The CDR3 length is 17 residues. Trimming left V 2 bases short and J 4 bases short, with 18 bases between. Germline assignment: CDR1 WNHNN and CDR2 SYGVQD (reference sequence). In DNA form, the CDR3 reads TGCGCCAGCAGTGAGAGGAAGACAGGAGAGAAATACAATGAGCAGTTCTTC. Its translation is CASSERKTGEKYNEQFF.

This clone appeared once. The V and J genes are TRBV4-1 and TRBJ1-5, with D unclear. The germline CDR1 and CDR2 sequences are MGHRA and YSYEKL. CDR3 size: 13 residues. V was shortened by 5 bases and J by 0 bases, with 5 bases between the two germline ends. CDR3 sequence (DNA): TGCGCCAGCAGCTTTTCTAGCAATCAGCCCCAGCATTTT. This codes for CASSFSSNQPQHF.

The CDR3 reads CASSLVQGGSEQYF. CDR3 in DNA: TGTGCCAGCAGCTTAGTACAGGGCGGAAGCGAGCAGTACTTC. The chain carries TRBV7-8 and TRBJ2-7; TRBD1 might be the D (6 bases). This CDR3 has 14 residues. CDR1 is SGHVS, CDR2 FQNEAQ, per germline. V lost 1 base and J 6 bases, leaving 13 bases between the germline ends.

This clone has just one count. The gene calls are TRBV2 and TRBJ2-7, with D perhaps matching TRBD1 (5 bases). V lost 0 bases to trimming and J lost 4 bases, with 13 bases between them. This CDR3 is 15 amino acids long. Per germline, CDR1 SNHLY and CDR2 FYNNEI. Written as DNA, the CDR3 is TGTGCCAGCAGTGAAGCGCTTACAGGAATTTACGAGCAGTACTTC. Its translation is CASSEALTGIYEQYF.

This rearrangement joins TRBV5-4 to TRBJ2-5; D may be TRBD2 (7 bases). Trimming cost V 2 bases and J 4 bases, with 21 bases left between them. The germline V gene has CDR1 SGHNT and CDR2 YYREEE (reference sequence). The CDR3 loop spans 17 amino acids. CDR3 DNA: TGTGCCAGCAGCTTTACAGGGTTGGGGGAGGGCCGAGAGACCCAGTACTTC. It codes for CASSFTGLGEGRETQYF.

This clone came up once. The chain has TRBV4-3 and TRBJ2-7; 8 nucleotides match TRBD2. CDR3 size: 16 residues. Germline V gives CDR1 LGHNA, CDR2 YSLEER. Germline trimming cut 4 bases from V and 3 bases from J; bases unmatched to any gene: 11. The CDR3 nucleotides are TGCGCCAGCAGCCGAGCCCTAGCGGGCGGGATCTACGAGCAGTACTTC. Its protein is CASSRALAGGIYEQYF.

The genes are TRBV6-6 and TRBJ2-3; TRBD2 matches 7 bases. The CDR3 spans 15 residues. V gave up 2 bases and J gave up 0 bases; unmatched junction bases: 2. Germline V gene sequence: CDR1 MNHNY, CDR2 SVGAGI (reference sequence). The CDR3: CASSYGRGSTDTQYF. DNA for the CDR3: TGTGCCAGCAGTTACGGGCGGGGGAGCACAGATACGCAGTATTTT.

The chain links TRBV29-1 to TRBJ2-4; D could derive from TRBD1 or TRBD2 (5 bases each). Looked up from germline, CDR1 is SQVTM and CDR2 is ANQGSEA. Deletions cut 8 bases from V and 9 bases from J, with 17 bases between. The CDR3 is made up of 12 amino acids. CDR3 sequence: CSYLGRRAIQYF. CDR3 DNA: TGCAGCTACCTGGGGCGGCGGGCCATTCAGTACTTC.

The V gene is TRBV28, the J gene TRBJ1-3, with D perhaps matching TRBD1 (6 bases). Trimming took off 3 bases at V and 0 bases at J, with 15 bases between the two ends. In germline, CDR1 is MDHEN, CDR2 SYDVKM. The CDR3 has 17 residues. This CDR3 is CASSFQPGHNSGNTIYF. CDR3 coding DNA: TGTGCCAGCAGTTTTCAGCCGGGACACAACTCTGGAAACACCATATATTTT.

The V call is TRBV7-9, the J call TRBJ2-7, with 9 bases matching TRBD2. With 1 base clipped from V and 6 bases from J, the junction kept 7 bases outside the gene matches. Germline lookup yields CDR1 SEHNR and CDR2 FQNEAQ (reference sequence). The CDR3 loop spans 15 amino acids. The CDR3 DNA follows: TGTGCCAGCAGCTTAGGGCGGCTAGCGGGAACCGAGCAGTACTTC. It yields the protein CASSLGRLAGTEQYF. Supplemented by reference TRBV7-9 and TRBJ2-7, the full variable domain reads DTGVSQNPRHKITKRGQNVTFRCDPISEHNRLYWYRQTLGQGPEFLTYFQNEAQLEKSRLLSDRFSAERPKGSFSTLEIQRTEQGDSAMYLCASSLGRLAGTEQYFGPGTRLTVT.

The gene calls are TRBV7-3 and TRBJ1-2; D is possibly TRBD1 (6 bases). This CDR3 has 15 amino acids. The V gene lost 5 bases and the J gene lost 8 bases, with 21 bases spanning the gap. The germline V gene encodes CDR1 SGHTA and CDR2 FQGTGA. CDR3 region: CASSPSGGRVEGYTF. CDR3 DNA: TGTGCCAGCAGCCCGTCGGGGGGGCGCGTCGAGGGCTACACCTTC.

This clone was seen a handful of times. This sequence joins TRBV13 and TRBJ1-2, with TRBD1 matching over 8 bases. V was pared by 6 bases and J by 4 bases, with 4 bases of the junction left unmatched. This CDR3 comprises 13 residues. From germline, CDR1 is PRHDT and CDR2 FYEKMQ (reference sequence). CDR3 in DNA: TGTGCCAGCAGTTTACAGGGGGGCTATGGCTACACCTTC. As protein: CASSLQGGYGYTF.

The chain's CDR3 is CSVATTGDGGIQYF. Written as DNA, the CDR3 is TGCAGCGTCGCCACTACAGGGGATGGGGGCATTCAGTACTTC. The chain links TRBV29-1 to TRBJ2-4; TRBD1 aligns across 7 bases. The germline V gene encodes CDR1 SQVTM and CDR2 ANQGSEA. The V and J ends lost 6 bases and 9 bases, in that order; junction bases with no gene match: 14. The CDR3 length is 14 residues.

The chain uses TRBV6-5 and TRBJ2-3; D uncertain. The V gene's germline CDR1 is MNHEY and CDR2 SVGAGI. Trimming removed 5 bases at V and 3 bases at J, with 15 bases between. This CDR3 has 15 amino acids. This CDR3 reads CASSHLRSLTDTQYF. CDR3 nucleotides: TGTGCCAGCAGTCACTTAAGATCCCTTACAGATACGCAGTATTTT.